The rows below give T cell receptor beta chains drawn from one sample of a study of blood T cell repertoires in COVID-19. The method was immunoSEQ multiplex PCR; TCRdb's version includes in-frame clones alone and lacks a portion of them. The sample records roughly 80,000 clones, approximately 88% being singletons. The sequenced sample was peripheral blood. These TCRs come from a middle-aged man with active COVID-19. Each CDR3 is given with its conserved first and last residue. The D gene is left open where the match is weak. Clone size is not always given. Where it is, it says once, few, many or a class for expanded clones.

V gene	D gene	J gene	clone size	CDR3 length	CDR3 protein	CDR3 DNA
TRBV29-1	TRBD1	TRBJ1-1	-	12	CSVGTGNTEAFF	TGCAGCGTTGGGACAGGGAACACTGAAGCTTTCTTT
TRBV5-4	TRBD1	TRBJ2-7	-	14	CASSFPGGEEEQYF	TGTGCCAGCAGCTTCCCAGGGGGCGAGGAAGAGCAGTACTTC
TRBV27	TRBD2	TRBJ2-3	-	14	CASMGTSGGDTQYF	TGTGCCAGCATGGGGACTAGCGGGGGTGATACGCAGTATTTT
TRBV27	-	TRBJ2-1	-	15	CASTGRANPYNEQFF	TGTGCCAGCACGGGCAGGGCTAATCCCTACAATGAGCAGTTCTTC
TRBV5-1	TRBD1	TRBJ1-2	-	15	CASSLTGEHYYGYTF	TGCGCCAGCAGCTTGACAGGGGAGCATTACTATGGCTACACCTTC
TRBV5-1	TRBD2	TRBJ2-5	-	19	CASSRGMGLAGEAQETQYF	TGCGCCAGCAGCCGTGGCATGGGGCTAGCGGGAGAAGCCCAAGAGACCCAGTACTTC
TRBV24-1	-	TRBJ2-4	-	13	CATSDLTVNIQYF	TGTGCCACCAGTGATTTAACAGTGAACATTCAGTACTTC
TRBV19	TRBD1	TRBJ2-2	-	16	CASSRRDRDETGELFF	TGTGCCAGTAGTCGCCGGGACAGGGATGAGACCGGGGAGCTGTTTTTT
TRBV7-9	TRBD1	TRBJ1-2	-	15	CASSAGVTGADGYTF	TGTGCCAGCAGCGCAGGAGTTACAGGGGCTGATGGCTACACCTTC
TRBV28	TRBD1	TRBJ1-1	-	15	CASSSARQGNTEAFF	TGTGCCAGCAGTTCTGCCAGACAGGGGAACACTGAAGCTTTCTTT
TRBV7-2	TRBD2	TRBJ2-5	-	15	CASSLEGRGDRAQYF	TGTGCCAGCAGCTTAGAAGGTCGGGGGGACCGGGCCCAGTACTTC
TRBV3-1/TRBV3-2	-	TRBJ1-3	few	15	CASSQDRVSGNTIYF	TGTGCCAGCAGCCAAGACAGGGTCTCTGGAAACACCATATATTTT
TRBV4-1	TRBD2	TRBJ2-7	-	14	CASSQETSGTKQYF	TGCGCCAGCAGCCAAGAAACTAGCGGGACCAAGCAGTACTTC
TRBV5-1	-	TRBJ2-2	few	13	CASSLEGTGELFF	TGCGCCAGCAGCTTAGAGGGCACCGGGGAGCTGTTTTTT
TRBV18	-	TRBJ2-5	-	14	CASSLTPGEETQYF	TGTGCCAGCTCATTGACTCCGGGGGAAGAGACCCAGTACTTC
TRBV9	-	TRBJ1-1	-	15	CASSPNSRGHTEAFF	TGTGCCAGCAGCCCAAACAGCAGGGGACACACTGAAGCTTTCTTT
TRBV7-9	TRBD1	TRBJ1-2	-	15	CASSPRTGMNYGYTF	TGTGCCAGCAGCCCAAGGACAGGGATGAACTATGGCTACACCTTC
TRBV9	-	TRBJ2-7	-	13	CASSLSTVSEQYF	TGTGCCAGCAGCCTTTCGACTGTTTCAGAGCAGTACTTC
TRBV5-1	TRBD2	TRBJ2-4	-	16	CASSLEPAGVKNIQYF	TGCGCCAGCAGCTTGGAACCGGCGGGAGTCAAAAACATTCAGTACTTC
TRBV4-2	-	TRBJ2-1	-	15	CASSQGVAVTGEQFF	TGTGCCAGCAGCCAAGGGGTAGCGGTTACGGGGGAGCAGTTCTTC
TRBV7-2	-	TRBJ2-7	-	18	CASSSPPGLLPKAYEQYF	TGTGCCAGCAGCTCCCCACCGGGACTCCTCCCTAAAGCCTACGAGCAGTACTTC
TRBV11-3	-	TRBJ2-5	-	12	CASRGAEETQYF	TGTGCCAGCAGGGGGGCGGAAGAGACCCAGTACTTC
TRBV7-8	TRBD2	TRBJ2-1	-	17	CASSLASGGPLYNEQFF	TGTGCCAGCAGCTTAGCGTCGGGGGGGCCGTTATACAATGAGCAGTTCTTC
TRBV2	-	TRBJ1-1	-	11	CASRPDTEAFF	TGTGCCAGCCGTCCAGACACTGAAGCTTTCTTT